The sequence of this T cell receptor beta chain was determined in a study of CD8 T cells in ankylosing spondylitis. The study's findings and limits: The study identified a TCR beta motif of under 10 highly homologous variants that appeared characteristic of ankylosing spondylitis blood.

Each TCR beta library was made by quantitative 5'-RACE that incorporated molecular barcodes. TCRdb used MiXCR to reprocess the 5' RACE reads, holding one entry per CDR3 protein. This table holds about 390,000 distinct CDR3 sequences, approximately 20% found once. This CDR3 spans 15 amino acids. V lost 4 bases, J lost 1 base, and 14 bases lay in between. Germline V gene lookup returns CDR1 DFQATT and CDR2 SNEGSKA (reference sequence). Worth noting for this clonotype: Its antigen is undetermined.

The clonotype was recovered from a male donor with ankylosing spondylitis. The specimen was blood, either unsorted or a sorted T cell fraction (not recorded which). This chain connects TRBV20-1 to TRBJ1-5; perhaps TRBD1 as D (5 bases). The CDR3 region is CSAKLGGLSNQPQHF. CDR3 DNA sequence: TGCAGTGCTAAACTGGGGGGTTTGAGCAATCAGCCCCAGCATTTT.